The 18 T cell receptor beta chains reported below all come from one sample, sequenced in a study of blood T cell repertoires in COVID-19. Produced via immunoSEQ multiplex PCR; TCRdb's table is partial and in-frame only. The sample holds under 250,000 clones, more than 85% seen once. The sequencing input was peripheral blood. The origin of the receptors is a man between 60 and 70 years old with COVID-19, enrolled during active disease.

The chain joins TRBV27 to TRBJ2-3; 7 bases line up with TRBD2. V was clipped by 0 bases and J by 3 bases; unmatched bases: 3. This CDR3 is built from 15 residues. Germline CDR1 reads MNHEY; CDR2 reads SMNVEV (reference sequence). CDR3 region: CASSLSTGGTDTQYF. CDR3 nucleotide sequence: TGTGCCAGCAGTTTATCGACGGGGGGAACAGATACGCAGTATTTT.

CDR3: CSAYRTVGYTF. As DNA, the CDR3 is TGCAGTGCTTACCGGACAGTAGGCTACACCTTC. V usage is TRBV20-1 and J usage is TRBJ1-2; D might be TRBD1 (6 bases). Trimming removed 5 bases from V and 8 bases from J, with 12 bases in between. The length of the CDR3 is 11 residues. CDR1 is DFQATT, CDR2 SNEGSKA, per germline (reference sequence).

The chain is built from TRBV2 and TRBJ1-5; no reliable D call. The CDR3 is 13 amino acids. V shed 6 bases and J shed 5 bases, with 11 bases lying between them. Germline loops: CDR1 SNHLY, CDR2 FYNNEI. The CDR3 protein is CASRQTGDQPQHF. Here the CDR3 DNA reads TGTGCCAGCAGGCAGACCGGAGATCAGCCCCAGCATTTT.

This rearrangement joins TRBV30 to TRBJ1-2; maybe TRBD1 (5 bases). V was trimmed by 2 bases and J by 5 bases, leaving 12 bases between them. The CDR3 extends over 13 amino acids. CDR1 is GTSNPN and CDR2 is SVGIG in the germline V gene (reference sequence). CDR3 coding DNA: TGTGCCTGGAGTTCCCAGGGCCCATATGGCTACACCTTC. Translated: CAWSSQGPYGYTF.

V and J are TRBV18 and TRBJ2-7, with a weak D call TRBD2 (7 bases). CDR1 and CDR2 from the germline V gene are KGHSH and LQKENI. V lost 6 bases to trimming and J lost 0 bases, with 15 bases between them. This CDR3 has 15 amino acids. The DNA for the CDR3 is TGTGCCAGCTCTGTCGAGGGGGGGTCCTCCTACGAGCAGTACTTC. Translation gives CASSVEGGSSYEQYF. Complete variable domain (other parts from reference TRBV18 and TRBJ2-7): NAGVMQNPRHLVRRRGQEARLRCSPMKGHSHVYWYRQLPEEGLKFMVYLQKENIIDESGMPKERFSAEFPKEGPSILRIQQVVRGDSAAYFCASSVEGGSSYEQYFGPGTRLTVT.

The chain has TRBV19 and TRBJ1-6; unclear D gene. This CDR3 contains 15 residues. Germline CDR1 and CDR2: LNHDA and SQIVND (reference sequence). Trimming stripped 3 bases from V and 3 bases from J, with 9 bases between. The CDR3 is CASSMAVVYNSPLHF. The CDR3, as DNA: TGTGCCAGTAGTATGGCAGTCGTCTATAATTCACCCCTCCACTTT.

The chain is built from TRBV7-9 and TRBJ1-1, with D hard to call. From germline, CDR1 is SEHNR and CDR2 FQNEAQ (reference sequence). This CDR3 has 15 residues. V was pared by 0 bases and J by 7 bases, with 15 bases between. The CDR3 DNA follows: TGTGCCAGCAGCTTAGCTCCCCAGGTCGGAAATGAAGCTTTCTTT. It is translated as CASSLAPQVGNEAFF.

This rearrangement joins TRBV27 to TRBJ2-7; 9 bases match TRBD2. The V gene end was trimmed by 5 bases and the J gene end by 7 bases; junction bases not matched to a gene: 12. In germline, CDR1 is MNHEY, CDR2 SMNVEV (reference sequence). The CDR3 has 15 amino acids. The CDR3 DNA reads TGTGCCAGCAGTGAGCTAGCGGGATTTTCTCGGGAGCAGTACTTC. Translation: CASSELAGFSREQYF.

This chain uses TRBV12-3 or TRBV12-4 with TRBJ1-2; D may be TRBD1 (5 bases). Trimming shortened V by 2 bases and J by 7 bases, and 8 bases separated the two germline ends. The CDR3 totals 12 residues. This CDR3 is CASSLWRGGYTF. In DNA, the CDR3 is TGTGCCAGCAGTTTATGGAGGGGTGGCTACACCTTC.

This sequence joins TRBV30 and TRBJ1-5; 7 nucleotides align to TRBD1. The V gene's germline CDR1 is GTSNPN and CDR2 SVGIG (reference sequence). The V gene end was trimmed by 4 bases and the J gene end by 2 bases; junction bases not matched to a gene: 5. The CDR3 runs to 14 residues. The CDR3 DNA follows: TGTGCCTGGAACCCTGGACAGGGCAATCAGCCCCAGCATTTT. It yields the protein CAWNPGQGNQPQHF.

The CDR3 is CASSDSSTGELCTDTQYF. The CDR3 DNA reads TGTGCCAGCAGTGACTCCAGCACAGGGGAGTTATGCACAGATACGCAGTATTTT. The rearrangement uses TRBV6-4 and TRBJ2-3, with TRBD1 matching 7 bases. This CDR3 comprises 18 residues. The germline gives CDR1 MRHNA, CDR2 SNTAGT. The V and J ends lost 0 bases and 1 base, in that order; junction bases with no gene match: 10.

The chain employs TRBV15 and TRBJ2-5; 9 bases align to TRBD1. The CDR3 covers 15 residues. Trimming at V came to 0 bases and at J to 6 bases, leaving 5 bases not matched to a gene. CDR1 LNHNV and CDR2 YYDKDF come from the germline V gene (reference sequence). CDR3 amino acids: CATSREGQGWKTQYF. DNA for the CDR3: TGTGCCACCAGCAGAGAGGGACAGGGTTGGAAGACCCAGTACTTC.

The chain combines TRBV12-3 or TRBV12-4 with TRBJ1-2; possible D gene TRBD1, 5 bases. V was clipped by 5 bases and J by 7 bases, with 14 bases between them. This CDR3 has 13 amino acids. The CDR3 protein is CASSPDGGSGYTF. The CDR3 DNA follows: TGTGCCAGCAGTCCCGACGGGGGAAGTGGCTACACCTTC.

V is TRBV5-1 and J is TRBJ2-1; perhaps TRBD1 as D (6 bases). From germline, CDR1 is SGHRS and CDR2 YFSETQ. This CDR3 comprises 15 residues. Trimming stripped 2 bases from V and 3 bases from J, with 12 bases between. DNA for the CDR3: TGCGCCAGCAGCTTAAGTACAGGGAGCTACAATGAGCAGTTCTTC. This encodes CASSLSTGSYNEQFF.

This clone was recorded a few times. This chain uses TRBV27 with TRBJ2-3, with 11 bases identical to TRBD2. The CDR3 has 14 amino acids. CDR1 is MNHEY, CDR2 SMNVEV, per germline (reference sequence). Germline trimming cut 8 bases from V and 5 bases from J; bases unmatched to any gene: 6. The CDR3 DNA reads as TGTGCCAGCCAACTAGCGGGAGTTGGAGATACGCAGTATTTT. Protein: CASQLAGVGDTQYF.

The genes are TRBV5-1 and TRBJ1-4; 11 bases fit TRBD1. The CDR3 is 16 amino acids. The trim removed 4 bases at V and 7 bases at J, leaving 9 bases unmatched. Germline V lookup: CDR1 SGHRS, CDR2 YFSETQ. CDR3 region: CASSPNPGTGGEKLFF. Written as DNA, the CDR3 is TGCGCCAGCAGCCCAAATCCCGGGACAGGGGGTGAAAAACTGTTTTTT.

V gene TRBV7-2 combines with J gene TRBJ1-5; D is uncertain. The germline gives CDR1 SGHTA, CDR2 FQGNSA. V was pared by 5 bases and J by 9 bases, with 14 bases between. The CDR3 has 13 amino acids. The CDR3 coding sequence is TGTGCCAGCAGCCGGGATCCGGTCGGGCCCCAGCATTTT. Its translation: CASSRDPVGPQHF.

The rearrangement joins TRBV28 to TRBJ1-4, with 10 bases identical to TRBD1. V was pared by 6 bases and J by 7 bases, with 5 bases of the junction left unmatched. The CDR3 spans 14 residues. Germline-derived CDR1 and CDR2 are MDHEN and SYDVKM. The CDR3 protein is CASRTGTGAEKLFF. CDR3 nucleotides: TGTGCCAGCAGAACCGGGACAGGGGCTGAAAAACTGTTTTTT.